Listed below are T cell receptor beta chains from one sample, sequenced in a study of blood T cell repertoires in COVID-19. TCRdb keeps only in-frame clones here, not all; method: immunoSEQ multiplex PCR. Here the sample spans over 150,000 clones, just over 90% being singletons. Sequencing input: peripheral blood. These receptor sequences come from a man between 18 and 35 years old with COVID-19, enrolled during active disease. Each CDR3 is given with its conserved first and last residue. The D gene is left open where the match is weak. Expanded clones get a size class; other rows say once, few or many, or leave the size out.

size,V,D,J,DNA,CDR3
.,TRBV6-5,TRBD1,TRBJ2-3,TGTGCCAGCAGTTACAACAGGGGCCCAGATACGCAGTATTTT,CASSYNRGPDTQYF
.,TRBV28,TRBD1,TRBJ2-1,TGTGCCAGCAGACCGGGACAGGGAGGTGATCCAGGTTTCTTC,CASRPGQGGDPGFF
.,TRBV30,.,TRBJ2-6,TGTGCCTGGAGGGCACGCGGCGTTGACTCTGGGGCCAACGTCCTGACTTTC,CAWRARGVDSGANVLTF
.,TRBV7-3,TRBD1,TRBJ2-7,TGTGCCAGCAGCTTCCTCGGGACAGATCAGTACGAGCAGTACTTC,CASSFLGTDQYEQYF
.,TRBV9,TRBD2,TRBJ2-1,TGTGCCAGCAGCAATGGGCTAGCGGGAGTCAACAATGAGCAGTTCTTC,CASSNGLAGVNNEQFF
.,TRBV7-8,TRBD2,TRBJ2-7,TGTGCCAGCAGCTGGGGACTAGCGGGATCCGAGCAGTACTTC,CASSWGLAGSEQYF
.,TRBV4-1,.,TRBJ1-2,TGCGCCAGCAGCCAAGATTCACAGGGAAGAGGCGGCTACACCTTC,CASSQDSQGRGGYTF
.,TRBV4-1,.,TRBJ2-7,TGCGCCAGCAGCCAAGTTCCCACTAGTACCCACGAGCAGTACTTC,CASSQVPTSTHEQYF
once,TRBV10-1,TRBD2,TRBJ2-1,TGCGCCAGCAGTGAGTCGGGACTAGCGGGACTCAATGAGCAGTTCTTC,CASSESGLAGLNEQFF
few,TRBV28,TRBD1,TRBJ1-4,TGTGCCAGCAGTTTTGGGGGACAGGGTTACGAAAAACTGCTTTTT,CASSFGGQGYEKLLF
.,TRBV7-9,.,TRBJ2-2,TGTGCCAGCAGCCCTCAGCGGTTTACGAACACCGGGGAGCTGTTTTTT,CASSPQRFTNTGELFF
once,TRBV9,TRBD2,TRBJ2-7,TGTGCCAGCAGCGTAGGGGCGGGAGGCTACGAGCAGTACTTC,CASSVGAGGYEQYF
.,TRBV27,.,TRBJ2-1,TGTGCCAGCAGTCGGGTCCAGCGGAGCTCCTACAATGAGCAGTTCTTC,CASSRVQRSSYNEQFF
.,TRBV19,TRBD1,TRBJ2-2,TGTGCCAGTAGCCCAGGGGGCACCGGGGAGCTGTTTTTT,CASSPGGTGELFF
.,TRBV13,.,TRBJ2-1,TGTGCCAGCAGTCAACAGAGGGCCTGGCATGAGCAGTTCTTC,CASSQQRAWHEQFF
few,TRBV2,TRBD1,TRBJ2-3,TGTGCCAGCAGGTGGACAGGGTCCACAGATACGCAGTATTTT,CASRWTGSTDTQYF
.,TRBV4-2,.,TRBJ1-2,TGTGCCAGCAGCCGTCGAACAGGACAGCTGGGCGGCTACACCTTC,CASSRRTGQLGGYTF
.,TRBV11-2,.,TRBJ2-1,TGTGCCAGCAGCCACCCTGGAATGAGCCGGGAGCACAATGAGCAGTTCTTC,CASSHPGMSREHNEQFF
.,TRBV6-5,TRBD2,TRBJ2-7,TGTGCCAGCAGTTACTCGGGAGGGGTTACCGACGAGCAGTACTTC,CASSYSGGVTDEQYF
.,TRBV7-2,TRBD1,TRBJ2-7,TGTGCCAGCAGTTGGGACAGGGGCTTCTACGAGCAGTACTTC,CASSWDRGFYEQYF
.,TRBV6-5,TRBD2,TRBJ2-1,TGTGCCAGCTGCGGGCGGGAGGGCCTCGGTGAGCAGTTCTTC,CASCGREGLGEQFF
.,TRBV7-8,.,TRBJ1-6,TGTGCCAGCAGCTTATCAACAGGAAATAATTCACCCCTCCACTTT,CASSLSTGNNSPLHF
.,TRBV27,.,TRBJ2-7,TGTGCCAGCAGTCCCGCGGGACTCCTCCTTAGCTACGAGCAGTACTTC,CASSPAGLLLSYEQYF
.,TRBV4-3,.,TRBJ1-4,TGCGCCAGCAGCCAAGTGCGGGCAACTAATGAAAAACTGTTTTTT,CASSQVRATNEKLFF
.,TRBV27,.,TRBJ2-6,TGTGCCAGCAGTTTATCGGCAGGGCACTCTGGGGCCAACGTCCTGACTTTC,CASSLSAGHSGANVLTF
.,TRBV7-8,TRBD1,TRBJ1-1,TGTGCCAGCAGCTCACACAGGGGGCCGGGGGGAGGAGCTTTCTTT,CASSSHRGPGGGAFF
.,TRBV12-3/TRBV12-4,.,TRBJ2-7,TGTGCCAGCAGTTTAGGCGCCTCCTACGAGCAGTACTTC,CASSLGASYEQYF
.,TRBV7-9,.,TRBJ2-7,TGTGCCAGCAGCTTAGTAAGGCGGGAAAGCGGTCTCTCCTACGAGCAGTACTTC,CASSLVRRESGLSYEQYF